These 11 T cell receptor beta chains came from one sample sequenced in a study of CD8 T cells in ankylosing spondylitis. TCRdb ran MiXCR on the 5' RACE reads and lists one entry per CDR3 protein. The table lists roughly 230,000 distinct CDR3 sequences, over 15% of them singletons. Sequencing was carried out using blood, either unsorted or a sorted T cell fraction (not recorded which). These receptors were collected from a male donor with ankylosing spondylitis or in good health (not recorded which).

This clonotype was picked up many times. This chain uses TRBV20-1 with TRBJ2-7; 7 nucleotides line up with TRBD2. Germline values: CDR1 DFQATT, CDR2 SNEGSKA (reference sequence). V shed 0 bases, J shed 2 bases, and the junction held 7 bases outside the gene matches. This CDR3 has 15 amino acids. The CDR3 DNA is TGCAGTGCTAGAGACCCGAAGGGACTACCCTACGAGCAGTACTTC. Translated, it gives CSARDPKGLPYEQYF.

There are a few counts of this clonotype. The chain combines TRBV7-9 with TRBJ2-4, with 7 bases that match TRBD1. CDR1 and CDR2 (germline): SEHNR, FQNEAQ (reference sequence). The V and J ends lost 3 bases and 2 bases, in that order; junction bases with no gene match: 4. The CDR3 length is 15 residues. The CDR3 here is CASSFQGQSKNIQYF. Written as DNA, the CDR3 is TGTGCCAGCAGCTTTCAGGGACAGTCCAAAAACATTCAGTACTTC.

The chain links TRBV27 to TRBJ1-5, with D hard to call. This CDR3 contains 12 residues. Germline CDR1 is MNHEY and CDR2 is SMNVEV (reference sequence). V lost 6 bases and J lost 11, with 14 bases in between. The CDR3 reads CASRTGRGTQHF. In DNA, the CDR3 is TGTGCCAGCAGGACCGGGCGAGGGACCCAGCATTTT.

A few counts support this clonotype. The chain joins TRBV12-3 or TRBV12-4 to TRBJ2-7; no firm D call. Trimming left V 7 bases short and J 4 bases short, with 2 bases between. This CDR3 comprises 9 residues. Here the CDR3 reads CASNYEQYF. The CDR3 bases are TGTGCCAGCAATTACGAGCAGTACTTC.

The chain couples TRBV11-1 to TRBJ2-6; TRBD1 aligns across 7 bases. The CDR3 contains 18 residues. The V gene's germline CDR1 is SGHAT and CDR2 FQDESV (reference sequence). V shed 1 base, J shed 1 base, and the junction held 7 bases outside the gene matches. DNA for the CDR3: TGTGCCAGCAGCTTAGGGGACAGTGGACGATCTGGGGCCAACGTCCTGACTTTC. It specifies CASSLGDSGRSGANVLTF.

The chain combines TRBV7-3 with TRBJ2-1; the match to TRBD2 covers 9 bases. This CDR3 region has 15 residues. The ends lost 3 bases at V and 3 bases at J; junction bases unmatched: 3. Germline CDR1 and CDR2: SGHTA and FQGTGA. CDR3 in amino acids: CASSFIAGVYNEQFF. The CDR3 nucleotides are TGTGCCAGCAGCTTCATAGCGGGAGTCTACAATGAGCAGTTCTTC.

The chain couples TRBV5-6 to TRBJ1-5; possibly TRBD1 for D (6 bases). Germline loops: CDR1 SGHDT, CDR2 YYEEEE. Trimming took 4 bases from V and 0 from J, leaving 11 bases between them. The CDR3 runs 15 residues. The CDR3 sequence: CASSRTGYSNQPQHF. The CDR3, as DNA: TGTGCCAGCAGCCGCACAGGGTATAGCAATCAGCCCCAGCATTTT.

This clonotype was picked up a small number of times. The rearrangement joins TRBV7-8 to TRBJ1-6; D uncertain. The CDR3 totals 13 residues. V was shortened by 2 bases and J by 8 bases, with 7 bases between the two germline ends. Germline values: CDR1 SGHVS, CDR2 FQNEAQ. The CDR3 region has the DNA TGTGCCAGCAGCTTATTTGGGGATTCACCCCTCCACTTT. Protein sequence: CASSLFGDSPLHF.

This clonotype was observed a few times. The chain uses TRBV7-9 and TRBJ2-3; D uncertain. V was shortened by 5 bases and J by 2 bases, with 5 bases between the two germline ends. Germline loops: CDR1 SEHNR, CDR2 FQNEAQ (reference sequence). The CDR3 is 12 amino acids. This CDR3 is CASSQPTDTQYF. CDR3 in DNA: TGTGCCAGCAGCCAGCCCACAGATACGCAGTATTTT.

The sample holds a few counts of this clonotype. This rearrangement joins TRBV4-1 to TRBJ2-3; D ambiguous. This CDR3 contains 12 residues. The ends were cut back, 1 base at V and 4 bases at J, with 3 bases in the middle. CDR1 is MGHRA and CDR2 is YSYEKL in the germline V gene. CDR3 DNA sequence: TGCGCCAGCAGCCAAGTTGCAGATACGCAGTATTTT. It encodes CASSQVADTQYF.

This clonotype was seen a handful of times. The V call is TRBV15, the J call TRBJ2-7; no clear D gene. The ends were cut back, 4 bases at V and 3 bases at J, with 10 bases in the middle. Germline-derived CDR1 and CDR2 are LNHNV and YYDKDF (reference sequence). The CDR3 spans 13 residues. DNA for the CDR3: TGTGCCACCAGCACGGGCCTCCACTACGAGCAGTACTTC. Protein: CATSTGLHYEQYF.